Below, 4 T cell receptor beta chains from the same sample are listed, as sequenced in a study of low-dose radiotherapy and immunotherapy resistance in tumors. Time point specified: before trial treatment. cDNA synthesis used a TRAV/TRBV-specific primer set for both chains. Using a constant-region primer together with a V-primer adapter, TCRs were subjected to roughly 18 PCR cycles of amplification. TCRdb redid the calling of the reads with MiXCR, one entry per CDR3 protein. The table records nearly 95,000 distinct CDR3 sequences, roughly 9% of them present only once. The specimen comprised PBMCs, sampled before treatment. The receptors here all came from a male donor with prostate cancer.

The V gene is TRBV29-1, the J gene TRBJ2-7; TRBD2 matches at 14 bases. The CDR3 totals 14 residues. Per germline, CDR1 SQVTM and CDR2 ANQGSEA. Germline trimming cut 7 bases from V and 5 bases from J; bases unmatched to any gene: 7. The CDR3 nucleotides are TGCAGCGCCCGACTAGCGGGAGGGCCCAACGAGCAGTACTTC. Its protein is CSARLAGGPNEQYF.

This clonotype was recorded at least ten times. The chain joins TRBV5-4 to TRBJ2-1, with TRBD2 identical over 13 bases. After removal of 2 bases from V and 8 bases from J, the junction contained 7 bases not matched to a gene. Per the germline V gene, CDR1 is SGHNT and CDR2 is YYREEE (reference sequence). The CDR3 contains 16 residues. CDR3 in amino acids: CASSLLAGGPIHEQFF. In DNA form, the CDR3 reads TGTGCCAGCAGCTTACTAGCGGGAGGGCCTATCCATGAGCAGTTCTTC.

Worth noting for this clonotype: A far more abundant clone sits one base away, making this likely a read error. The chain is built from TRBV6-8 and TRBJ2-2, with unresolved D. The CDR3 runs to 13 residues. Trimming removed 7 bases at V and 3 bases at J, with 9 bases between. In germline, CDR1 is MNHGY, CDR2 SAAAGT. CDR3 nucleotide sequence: TGTGCCAGCATTTATAGCTACACCGGGGAGCTGTTTTTT. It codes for CASIYSYTGELFF.

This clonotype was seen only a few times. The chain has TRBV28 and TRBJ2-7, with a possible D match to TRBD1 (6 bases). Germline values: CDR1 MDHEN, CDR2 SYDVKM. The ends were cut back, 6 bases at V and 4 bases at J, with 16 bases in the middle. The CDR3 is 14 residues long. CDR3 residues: CASSTGTRPYEQYF. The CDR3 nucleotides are TGTGCCAGCAGCACCGGGACACGACCATACGAGCAGTACTTC.